What follows is one T cell receptor (beta chain) and its context. The antigen remains unidentified. Germline V CDR1 and CDR2: SGHKS, YYEKEE (reference sequence). V gave up 3 bases and J gave up 6 bases; unmatched junction bases: 23. This CDR3 is 19 amino acids long. The data originate from a study of brain T cells in children with intractable seizures. Study-level points and caveats: Patients' HCMV serostatus was unknown; virus specificity rests on CDR3 similarity alone.

Surgery cases with the highest brain T cell transcript signatures were chosen for sequencing. This table comes from immunoSEQ multiplex PCR, and its TCRdb copy is limited to in-frame clones, with some not included. The repertoire includes about 80,000 clones, around 91% of them detected once, and around 25% sits in the top ten. The chain combines TRBV5-5 with TRBJ2-5, with 7 bases lining up with TRBD1. Sequenced here: peripheral blood, sampled at surgery. The sequence was collected from a girl aged 2 to 10 with Rasmussen encephalitis and intractable seizures. As DNA, the CDR3 is TGTGCCAGCAGCTCCCGCCGGGACAGAGCGATACGGCCCCATAAGACCCAGTACTTC. Translated, it gives CASSSRRDRAIRPHKTQYF.